The rows below give T cell receptor beta chains drawn from one sample of a study of T cells after yellow fever vaccination. TCRdb re-analysed the 5' RACE reads in MiXCR, keeping a single row per CDR3 protein. This sample has under 300,000 distinct CDR3 sequences; about 7% occur once, and the top ten carry 1.1%. The material sequenced was CD4+ T cells sorted from PBMCs, taken on the day of the yellow fever booster vaccination. Receptor source: a man aged 25-40 years who received the YFV17D yellow fever vaccine. Both conserved end residues are part of each CDR3. The order of the fields is J gene, clone size, D gene, V gene, CDR3 DNA, CDR3 protein. The D gene is left open where the match is weak. Expanded clones are given a class, and other clones once, few, many or no size at all.

>TRBJ1-6|few|.|TRBV18
TGTGCCAGCTCACCGCTGGCCCTTCATAATTCACCCCTCCACTTT
CASSPLALHNSPLHF
>TRBJ2-3|.|.|TRBV7-2
TGTGCCAGCAGCTTAAGGGGGGCAAAGGTGGATACGCAGTATTTT
CASSLRGAKVDTQYF
>TRBJ1-1|few|TRBD1|TRBV5-6
TGTGCCAGCAGCTGGGGACAGGGGGAGTTTGAAGCTTTCTTT
CASSWGQGEFEAFF
>TRBJ1-5|.|.|TRBV14
TGTGCCAGCAGCCAAGGAAATAATCAGCCCCAGCATTTT
CASSQGNNQPQHF
>TRBJ2-1|few|TRBD1|TRBV5-1
TGCGCCAGCAGCCCGCGGACAGGGGGAACCAATGAGCAGTTCTTC
CASSPRTGGTNEQFF
>TRBJ2-2|many|.|TRBV7-2
TGTGCCAGCAGCTTGAATGTGGGCCCCGGGGAGCTGTTTTTT
CASSLNVGPGELFF
>TRBJ1-6|few|TRBD1|TRBV15
TGTGCCACCAGCAGAGATCGTGGGACAGGGCGTTTGAATTCACCCCTCCACTTT
CATSRDRGTGRLNSPLHF
>TRBJ2-7|many|TRBD2|TRBV20-1
TGCAGTGCTAGCTCGGGACTAGCCACCTACGAGCAGTACTTC
CSASSGLATYEQYF
>TRBJ2-1|many|.|TRBV15
TGTGCCACCAGCAGAGATAACTCTAAGCGGGAGCAGTTCTTC
CATSRDNSKREQFF
>TRBJ2-5|many|TRBD2|TRBV12-3/TRBV12-4
TGTGCCAGCAGTTTAAGCGGAACGGGAGGCCAGTACTTC
CASSLSGTGGQYF
>TRBJ2-7|many|.|TRBV28
TGTGCCAGCAGTTTATTCTCTGGAGGTGGGCCGCGCGGCGAGCAGTACTTC
CASSLFSGGGPRGEQYF
>TRBJ2-7|.|.|TRBV3-1
TGTGCCAGCAGCCGTGCATCGGGGGTAGGCGGCGAGCAGTACTTC
CASSRASGVGGEQYF
>TRBJ2-7|.|.|TRBV4-2
TGTGCCAGCAGCCAAGAGGGGCAGTCATACGAGCAGTACTTC
CASSQEGQSYEQYF
>TRBJ1-1|few|.|TRBV7-2
TGTGCCAGCAGCTTTGGGTCGACTGAAGCTTTCTTT
CASSFGSTEAFF
>TRBJ2-5|many|.|TRBV10-2
TGCGCCAGCAGTGGCGGGTCGGAGACCCAGTACTTC
CASSGGSETQYF
>TRBJ1-5|few|.|TRBV6-5
TGTGCCAGCAGCATACAGGCGAATCAGCCCCAGCATTTT
CASSIQANQPQHF
>TRBJ2-1|many|TRBD2|TRBV10-3
TGTGCCATCTCGCGGGAGGGCGCGTACAATGAGCAGTTCTTC
CAISREGAYNEQFF
>TRBJ2-1|.|TRBD2|TRBV3-1
TGTGCCAGCAGCCAAACGGTTAGCGGGAGGACGAATGAGCAGTTCTTC
CASSQTVSGRTNEQFF
>TRBJ2-5|few|.|TRBV19
TGTGCCAGTAGTACCGGGACTTTTCGAGAGACCCAGTACTTC
CASSTGTFRETQYF
>TRBJ2-1|many|TRBD1|TRBV5-1
TGCGCCAGCAGCTTTGGACAGGGAGGCATAGGGAAGCGCAATGAGCAGTTCTTC
CASSFGQGGIGKRNEQFF
>TRBJ2-5|many|.|TRBV5-1
TGCGCCAGCAGCGGACGACAGCAAGAGACCCAGTACTTC
CASSGRQQETQYF
>TRBJ1-6|many|.|TRBV10-3
TGTGCCATCAGTCCCGGACAGTCCTCCCTCCACTTT
CAISPGQSSLHF
>TRBJ2-5|many|TRBD2|TRBV6-1
TGTGCCAGCAGTCTCTTAGCGGGAGTGGAGACCCAGTACTTC
CASSLLAGVETQYF
>TRBJ1-1|many|.|TRBV20-1
TGCACCTTACTGGACGTGAACACTGAAGCTTTCTTT
CTLLDVNTEAFF
>TRBJ2-3|.|.|TRBV20-1
TGCAGTGCTAGAGATCGGGGGGTGACAGGGAATACGCAGTATTTT
CSARDRGVTGNTQYF
>TRBJ2-7|few|TRBD2|TRBV4-2
TGTGCCAGCAGCCGGGGACTAGCGGGAGGGCCGGGATCCGGCGAGCAGTACTTC
CASSRGLAGGPGSGEQYF
>TRBJ2-3|few|TRBD2|TRBV20-1
TGCAGTGCGCAGCGGGGGGGGTCTAGCACAGATACGCAGTATTTT
CSAQRGGSSTDTQYF
>TRBJ2-7|many|TRBD2|TRBV18
TGTGCCAGCTCATCCTTAGCGGGAGGCTACGAGCAGTACTTC
CASSSLAGGYEQYF
>TRBJ2-6|.|.|TRBV7-2
TGTGCCAGCCCAGCTACCAGGGTCCCCGGGGCCAACGTCCTGACTTTC
CASPATRVPGANVLTF
>TRBJ2-5|.|TRBD1|TRBV30
TGTGCCTGGACAAAGGGGGCCGCCGAGACCCAGTACTTC
CAWTKGAAETQYF
>TRBJ2-7|.|TRBD1|TRBV4-3
TGCGCCAGCAGCCAATACGCCGGGACAGACTCCTACGAGCAGTACTTC
CASSQYAGTDSYEQYF
>TRBJ2-2|.|.|TRBV7-3
TGTGCCAGCAGCTACGACTGGAACACCGGGGAGCTGTTTTTT
CASSYDWNTGELFF
>TRBJ1-1|few|.|TRBV7-2
TGTGCCGGGGAAAATTGGGTGAACACTGAAGCTTTCTTT
CAGENWVNTEAFF
>TRBJ2-3|.|TRBD2|TRBV15
TGTGCCACCAGCGGGCTAGCGGGAGGCTCTAGCACAGATACGCAGTATTTT
CATSGLAGGSSTDTQYF
>TRBJ1-5|few|TRBD1|TRBV12-3/TRBV12-4
TGTGCCAGCAGTTTCGACAGGGCCACGGGGAATCAGCCCCAGCATTTT
CASSFDRATGNQPQHF
>TRBJ1-4|few|.|TRBV20-1
TGCGTCCCGACGGATAATGAAAAACTGTTTTTT
CVPTDNEKLFF
>TRBJ1-2|few|TRBD1|TRBV12-3/TRBV12-4
TGTGCCAGCAGCCCGGGGGGACAGGGAGGTGGCTACACCTTC
CASSPGGQGGGYTF
>TRBJ2-7|few|TRBD1|TRBV7-2
TGTGCCAGCAGCCGACAGGGCCCAAGGGGGTACGAGCAGTACTTC
CASSRQGPRGYEQYF
>TRBJ2-3|many|TRBD1|TRBV30
TGTGCCTGGAGAAGACAGGGGCCCGGGGATACGCAGTATTTT
CAWRRQGPGDTQYF
>TRBJ2-1|many|TRBD2|TRBV6-2/TRBV6-3
TGTGCCAGCAGTTACCCCTCTAGCGGGAGGGCTTTTAATGAGCAGTTCTTC
CASSYPSSGRAFNEQFF
>TRBJ2-2|few|.|TRBV9
TGTGCCAGCAGGGGGGGGAGCGGGACACTGAACACCGGGGAGCTGTTTTTT
CASRGGSGTLNTGELFF
>TRBJ2-1|many|.|TRBV6-4
TGTGCCAGCAGTGACTCCTTCGGGTCTCGCCTTGAGCAGTTCTTC
CASSDSFGSRLEQFF
>TRBJ2-5|few|.|TRBV7-9
TGTGCCAGCAGCTTAGTTGGGACGGAAGAGACCCAGTACTTC
CASSLVGTEETQYF
>TRBJ1-5|.|.|TRBV20-1
TGCAGTGCCCCATTGGGGAGCAATCAGCCCCAGCATTTT
CSAPLGSNQPQHF
>TRBJ1-5|few|.|TRBV5-6
TGTGCCAGCAGCTTGTTAGGCTATAGCAATCAGCCCCAGCATTTT
CASSLLGYSNQPQHF
>TRBJ2-7|once|TRBD1|TRBV7-2
TGTGCCAGCAGCCGGGACAGGCCGGACGAGCAGTACTTC
CASSRDRPDEQYF
>TRBJ1-1|.|TRBD1|TRBV20-1
TGCTGTGCTAGAGGAACCCGGGACAGGGAAAGTTGGACTGAAGCTTTCTTT
CCARGTRDRESWTEAFF
>TRBJ2-2|many|TRBD1|TRBV7-2
TGTGCCAGCAGTTACGACAGGGGCACCGGGGAGCTGTTTTTT
CASSYDRGTGELFF